The source of this T cell receptor beta chain is a study of tumor and adjacent non-tumor tissue in lung cancer. Looking at the study overall: Each sample yielded 3.5 million to 5 million productive TCRbeta reads on average. Study-wide points: Patients with more diverse tumor TCRs had worse survival.

V dropped 11 bases and J dropped 6 bases, with 29 bases sitting between them. CDR1 is MDHEN and CDR2 is SYDVKM in the germline V gene. The CDR3 has 16 residues. Note on this clonotype: As yet, its antigen is unknown.

TCRbeta libraries were built with three rounds of nested PCR, modified from ARM-PCR. From the multiplex PCR reads, TCRdb called clonotypes with MiXCR, one entry per CDR3 protein. The sample has about 110,000 distinct CDR3 sequences; approximately 84% are singletons. The template was RNA from unsorted bulk tissue. Between August and November 2014, newly diagnosed, chemotherapy-naive lung cancer patients underwent thoracic surgery in China. This receptor was taken from a man in his 70s with non-small cell lung cancer. The sample was lung tumor tissue. This chain joins TRBV28 and TRBJ2-7, with D maybe TRBD2 (6 bases). DNA for the CDR3: TGTGCCGACAGTCGCTCTCCAGGGACTCGGGTACCCGAGCAGTACTTC. It codes for CADSRSPGTRVPEQYF.